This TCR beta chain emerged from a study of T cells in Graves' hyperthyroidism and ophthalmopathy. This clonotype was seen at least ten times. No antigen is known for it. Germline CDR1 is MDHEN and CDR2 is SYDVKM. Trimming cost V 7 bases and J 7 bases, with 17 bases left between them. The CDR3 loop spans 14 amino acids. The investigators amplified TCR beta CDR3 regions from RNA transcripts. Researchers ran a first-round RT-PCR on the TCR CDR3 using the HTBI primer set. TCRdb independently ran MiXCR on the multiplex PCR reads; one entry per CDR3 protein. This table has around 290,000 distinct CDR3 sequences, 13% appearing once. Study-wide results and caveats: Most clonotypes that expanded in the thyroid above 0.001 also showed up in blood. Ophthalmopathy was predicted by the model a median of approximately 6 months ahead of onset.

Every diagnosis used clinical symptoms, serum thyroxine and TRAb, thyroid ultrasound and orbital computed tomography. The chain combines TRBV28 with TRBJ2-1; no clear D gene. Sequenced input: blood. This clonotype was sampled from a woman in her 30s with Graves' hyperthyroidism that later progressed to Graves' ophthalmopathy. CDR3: CASIDGRSGNEQFF. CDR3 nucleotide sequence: TGTGCCAGCATCGATGGACGCTCTGGGAATGAGCAGTTCTTC.